This T cell receptor beta chain was found in a study of glioma-infiltrating T cells. Study-level results: Above-expected tissue-blood divergence occurred in all gliomas, most in low-grade ones. Very few CDR3 sequences were shared between tissue and blood.

Using RNA template, CDR3s of TCR alpha and beta were amplified with iRepertoire arm-PCR. Input was roughly 95-450 ng of tissue mRNA or PBMC total RNA. MiXCR, run by TCRdb on the multiplex PCR reads, gives a single entry per CDR3 protein. The data hold tens of thousands of distinct CDR3 sequences, with about 23% observed a single time. This clonotype showed up many times. What it binds is not known. With 3 bases clipped from V and 4 bases from J, the junction kept 9 bases outside the gene matches. CDR1 is MNHEY and CDR2 is SMNVEV in the germline V gene (reference sequence). This CDR3 contains 15 residues.

The source of this sequence is a human donor with low-grade glioma or glioblastoma, undergoing nonglioma brain surgery, or in good health (not recorded which). This chain joins TRBV27 and TRBJ2-7; TRBD1 matches at 7 bases. The source material was glioma tissue, nonneoplastic brain tissue, or PBMCs (not recorded which). This chain's CDR3 is CASSFRTGGRYEQYF. CDR3 nucleotide sequence: TGTGCCAGCAGTTTCAGGACAGGAGGAAGATACGAGCAGTACTTC.